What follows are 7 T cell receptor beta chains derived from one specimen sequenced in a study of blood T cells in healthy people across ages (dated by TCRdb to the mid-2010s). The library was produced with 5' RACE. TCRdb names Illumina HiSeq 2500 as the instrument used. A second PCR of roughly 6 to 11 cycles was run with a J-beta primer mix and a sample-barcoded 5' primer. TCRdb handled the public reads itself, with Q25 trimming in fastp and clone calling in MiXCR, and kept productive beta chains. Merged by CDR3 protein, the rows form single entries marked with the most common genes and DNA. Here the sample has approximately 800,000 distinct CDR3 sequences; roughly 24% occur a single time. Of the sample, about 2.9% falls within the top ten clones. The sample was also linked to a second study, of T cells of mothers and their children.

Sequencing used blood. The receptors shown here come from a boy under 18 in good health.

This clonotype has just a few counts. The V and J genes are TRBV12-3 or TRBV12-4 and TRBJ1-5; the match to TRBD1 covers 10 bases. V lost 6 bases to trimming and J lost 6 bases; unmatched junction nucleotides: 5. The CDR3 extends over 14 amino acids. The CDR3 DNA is TGTGCCAGCAGGGGGACAGGGGAGAGTCAGCCCCAGCATTTT. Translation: CASRGTGESQPQHF.

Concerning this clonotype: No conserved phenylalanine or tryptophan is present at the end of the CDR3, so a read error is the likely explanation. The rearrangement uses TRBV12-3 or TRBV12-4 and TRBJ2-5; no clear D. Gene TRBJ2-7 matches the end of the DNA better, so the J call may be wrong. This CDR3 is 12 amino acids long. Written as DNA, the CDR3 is TGTGCCAGCAGTTTGATCGTACCCGAGCAGTACCTC. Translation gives CASSLIVPEQYL.

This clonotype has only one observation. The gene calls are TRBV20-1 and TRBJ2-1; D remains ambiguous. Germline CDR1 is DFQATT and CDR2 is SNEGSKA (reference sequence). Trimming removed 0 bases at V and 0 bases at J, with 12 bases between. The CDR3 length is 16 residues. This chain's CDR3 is CSARDGRASSYNEQFF. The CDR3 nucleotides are TGCAGTGCTAGAGATGGCCGGGCTAGCTCCTACAATGAGCAGTTCTTC.

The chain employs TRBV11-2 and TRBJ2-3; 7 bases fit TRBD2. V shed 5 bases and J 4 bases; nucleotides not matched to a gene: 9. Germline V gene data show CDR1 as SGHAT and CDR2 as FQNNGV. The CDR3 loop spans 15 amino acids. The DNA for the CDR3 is TGTGCCAGCAGCCGCGAAGGGAGGGTATCAGATACGCAGTATTTT. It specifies CASSREGRVSDTQYF.

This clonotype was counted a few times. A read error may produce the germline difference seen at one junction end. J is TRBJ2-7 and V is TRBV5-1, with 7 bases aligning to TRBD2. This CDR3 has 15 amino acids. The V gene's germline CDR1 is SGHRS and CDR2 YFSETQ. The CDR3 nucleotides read TGCGCCAGCACCTTGGGTGTGGGGGGGTACTACGAGCAGTACTTC. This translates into CASTLGVGGYYEQYF.

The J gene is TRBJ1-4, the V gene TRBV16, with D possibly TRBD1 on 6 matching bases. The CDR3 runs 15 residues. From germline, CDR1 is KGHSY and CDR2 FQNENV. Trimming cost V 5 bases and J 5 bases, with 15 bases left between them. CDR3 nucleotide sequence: TGTGCCAGCAGCGAATACAGGGCCTCGAATGAAAAACTGTTTTTT. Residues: CASSEYRASNEKLFF.

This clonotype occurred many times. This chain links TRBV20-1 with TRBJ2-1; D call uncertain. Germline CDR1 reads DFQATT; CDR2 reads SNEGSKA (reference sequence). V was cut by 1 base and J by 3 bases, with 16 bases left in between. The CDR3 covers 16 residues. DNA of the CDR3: TGCAGTGCTAGAGGTCGTGGACCAGGCGTCTACAATGAGCAGTTCTTC. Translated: CSARGRGPGVYNEQFF.